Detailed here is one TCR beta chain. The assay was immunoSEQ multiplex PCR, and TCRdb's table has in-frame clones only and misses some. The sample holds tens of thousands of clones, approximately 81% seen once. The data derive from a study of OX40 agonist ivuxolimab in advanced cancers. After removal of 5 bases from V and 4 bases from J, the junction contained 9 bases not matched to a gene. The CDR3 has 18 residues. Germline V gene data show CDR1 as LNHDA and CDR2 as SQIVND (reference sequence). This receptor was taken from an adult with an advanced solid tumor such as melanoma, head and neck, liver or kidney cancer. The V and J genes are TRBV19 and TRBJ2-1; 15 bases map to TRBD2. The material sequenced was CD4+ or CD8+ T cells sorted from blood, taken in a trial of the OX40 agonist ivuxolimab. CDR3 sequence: CASSLRTSGRALYNEQFF. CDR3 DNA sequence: TGTGCCAGTAGTCTCCGGACTAGCGGGAGGGCCTTGTACAATGAGCAGTTCTTC.